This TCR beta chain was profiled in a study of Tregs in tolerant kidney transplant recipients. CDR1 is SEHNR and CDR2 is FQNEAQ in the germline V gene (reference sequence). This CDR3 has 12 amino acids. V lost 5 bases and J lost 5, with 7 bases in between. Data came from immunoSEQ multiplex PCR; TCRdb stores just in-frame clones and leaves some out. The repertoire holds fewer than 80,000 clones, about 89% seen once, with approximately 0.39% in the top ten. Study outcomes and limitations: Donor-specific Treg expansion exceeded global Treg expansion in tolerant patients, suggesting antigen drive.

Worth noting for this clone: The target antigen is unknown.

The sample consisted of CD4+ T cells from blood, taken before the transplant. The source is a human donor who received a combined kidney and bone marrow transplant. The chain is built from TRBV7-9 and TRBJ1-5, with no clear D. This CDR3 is CASSTPYQPQHF. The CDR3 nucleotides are TGTGCCAGCAGCACACCTTATCAGCCCCAGCATTTT.